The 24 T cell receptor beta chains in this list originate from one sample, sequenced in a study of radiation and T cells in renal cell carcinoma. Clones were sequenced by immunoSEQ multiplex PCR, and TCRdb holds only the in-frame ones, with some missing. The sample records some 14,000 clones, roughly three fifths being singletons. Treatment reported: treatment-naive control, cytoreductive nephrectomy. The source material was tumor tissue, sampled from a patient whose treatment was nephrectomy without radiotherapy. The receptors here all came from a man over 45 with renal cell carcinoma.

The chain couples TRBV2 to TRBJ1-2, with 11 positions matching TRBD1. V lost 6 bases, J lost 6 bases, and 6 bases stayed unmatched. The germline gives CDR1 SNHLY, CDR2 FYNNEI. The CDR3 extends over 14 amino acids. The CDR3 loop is CASRALDRGHGYTF. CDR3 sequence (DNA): TGTGCCAGCAGGGCACTGGACAGGGGGCATGGCTACACCTTC.

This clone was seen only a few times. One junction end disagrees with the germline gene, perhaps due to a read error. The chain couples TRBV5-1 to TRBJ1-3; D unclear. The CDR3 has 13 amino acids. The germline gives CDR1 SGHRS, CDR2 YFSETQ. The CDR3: CASTAGPGNTIYF. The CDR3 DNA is TGCGCCAGCACGGCAGGACCTGGGAACACCATATATTTT.

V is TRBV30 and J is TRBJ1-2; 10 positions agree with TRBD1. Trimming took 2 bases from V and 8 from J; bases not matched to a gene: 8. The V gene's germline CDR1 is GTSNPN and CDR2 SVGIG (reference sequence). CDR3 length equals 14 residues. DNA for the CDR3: TGTGCCTGGAGTCAATCGGACAGGGGGTACGGCTACACCTTC. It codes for CAWSQSDRGYGYTF.

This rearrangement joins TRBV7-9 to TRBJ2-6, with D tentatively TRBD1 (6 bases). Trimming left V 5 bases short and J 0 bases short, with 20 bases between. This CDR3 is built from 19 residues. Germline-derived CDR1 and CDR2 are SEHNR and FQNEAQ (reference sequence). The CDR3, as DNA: TGTGCCAGCAGCCTCTTTGAGAGGACAGTTTTCTCTGGGGCCAACGTCCTGACTTTC. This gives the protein CASSLFERTVFSGANVLTF.

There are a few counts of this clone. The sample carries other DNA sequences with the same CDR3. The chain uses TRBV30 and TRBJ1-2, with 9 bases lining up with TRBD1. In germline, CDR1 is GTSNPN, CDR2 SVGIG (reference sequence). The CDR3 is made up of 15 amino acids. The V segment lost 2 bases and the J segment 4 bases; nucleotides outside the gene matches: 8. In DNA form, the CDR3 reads TGTGCCTGGAGTAGGCGGACAGGGGATCCCTATGGCTACACCTTC. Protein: CAWSRRTGDPYGYTF.

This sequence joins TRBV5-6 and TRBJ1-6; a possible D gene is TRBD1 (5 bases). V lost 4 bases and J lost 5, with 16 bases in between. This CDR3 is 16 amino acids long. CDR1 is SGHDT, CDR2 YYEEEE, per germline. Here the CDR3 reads CASSRGPITHNSPLHF. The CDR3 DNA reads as TGTGCCAGCAGCCGGGGACCGATAACCCATAATTCACCCCTCCACTTT.

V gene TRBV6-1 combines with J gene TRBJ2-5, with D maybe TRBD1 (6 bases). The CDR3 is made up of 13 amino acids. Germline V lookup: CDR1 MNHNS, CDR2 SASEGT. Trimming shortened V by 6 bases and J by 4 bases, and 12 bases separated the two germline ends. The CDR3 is CASSRGQTETQYF. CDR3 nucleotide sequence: TGTGCCAGCAGCCGAGGACAGACAGAGACCCAGTACTTC.

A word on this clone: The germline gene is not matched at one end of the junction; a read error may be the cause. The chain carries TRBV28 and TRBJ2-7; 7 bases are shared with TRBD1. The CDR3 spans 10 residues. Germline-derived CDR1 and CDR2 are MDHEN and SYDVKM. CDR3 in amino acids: CASSDREFSF. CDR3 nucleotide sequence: TGTGCCAGCAGTGACAGGGAATTCAGCTTC.

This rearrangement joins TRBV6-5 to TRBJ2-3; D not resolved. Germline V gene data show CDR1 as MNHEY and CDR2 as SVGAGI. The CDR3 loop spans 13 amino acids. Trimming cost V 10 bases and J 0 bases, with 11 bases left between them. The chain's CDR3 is CATRTPSTDTQYF. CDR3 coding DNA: TGTGCCACGCGCACTCCTAGCACAGATACGCAGTATTTT.

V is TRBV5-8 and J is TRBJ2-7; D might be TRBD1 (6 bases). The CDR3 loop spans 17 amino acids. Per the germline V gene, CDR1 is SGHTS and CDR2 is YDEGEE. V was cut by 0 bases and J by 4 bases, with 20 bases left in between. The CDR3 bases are TGTGCCAGCAGCTTGGTCACTGGGGGCCCATCGAGGTACGAGCAGTACTTC. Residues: CASSLVTGGPSRYEQYF.

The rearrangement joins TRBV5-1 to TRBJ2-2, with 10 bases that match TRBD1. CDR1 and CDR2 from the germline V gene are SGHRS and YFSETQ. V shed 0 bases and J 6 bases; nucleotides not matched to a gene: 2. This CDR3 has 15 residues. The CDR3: CASSLGQGAPGELFF. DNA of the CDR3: TGCGCCAGCAGCTTGGGACAGGGGGCGCCCGGGGAGCTGTTTTTT. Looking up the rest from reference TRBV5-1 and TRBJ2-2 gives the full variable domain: KAGVTQTPRYLIKTRGQQVTLSCSPISGHRSVSWYQQTPGQGLQFLFEYFSETQRNKGNFPGRFSGRQFSNSRSEMNVSTLELGDSALYLCASSLGQGAPGELFFGEGSRLTVL.

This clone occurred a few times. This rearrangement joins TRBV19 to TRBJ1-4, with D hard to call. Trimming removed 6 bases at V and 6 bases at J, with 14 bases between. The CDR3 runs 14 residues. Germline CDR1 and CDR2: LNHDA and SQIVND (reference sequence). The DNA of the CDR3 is TGTGCCAGTAGCGCTCGAGGGTCCCATGAAAAACTGTTTTTT. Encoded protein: CASSARGSHEKLFF.

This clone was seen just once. The CDR3 protein is CASSIPAGLLSGNTIYF. The CDR3 DNA is TGTGCCAGTAGTATCCCCGCAGGGCTCCTCTCTGGAAACACCATATATTTT. This sequence joins TRBV19 and TRBJ1-3, with D possibly matching TRBD1 (5 bases). The CDR3 covers 17 residues. Deletions cut 3 bases from V and 0 bases from J, with 15 bases between. CDR1 and CDR2 from the germline V gene are LNHDA and SQIVND (reference sequence).

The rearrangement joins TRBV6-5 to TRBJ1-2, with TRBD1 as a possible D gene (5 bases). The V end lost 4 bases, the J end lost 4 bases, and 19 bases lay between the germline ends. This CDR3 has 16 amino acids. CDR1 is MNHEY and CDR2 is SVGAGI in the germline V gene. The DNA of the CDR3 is TGTGCCAGCAGTTGGCGGGACCCCTATGGGACCTATGGCTACACCTTC. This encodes CASSWRDPYGTYGYTF.

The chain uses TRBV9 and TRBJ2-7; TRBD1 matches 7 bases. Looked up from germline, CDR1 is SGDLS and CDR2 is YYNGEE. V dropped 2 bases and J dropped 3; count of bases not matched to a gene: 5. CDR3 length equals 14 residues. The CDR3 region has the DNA TGTGCCAGCAGCGTTGGGGGACAGATCTACGAGCAGTACTTC. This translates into CASSVGGQIYEQYF.

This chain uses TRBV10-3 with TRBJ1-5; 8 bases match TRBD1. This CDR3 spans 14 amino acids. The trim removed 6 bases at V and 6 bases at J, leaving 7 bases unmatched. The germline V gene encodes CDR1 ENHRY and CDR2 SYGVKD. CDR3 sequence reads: CAIRPGQGGQPQHF. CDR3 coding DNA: TGTGCCATCAGACCCGGACAGGGCGGTCAGCCCCAGCATTTT.

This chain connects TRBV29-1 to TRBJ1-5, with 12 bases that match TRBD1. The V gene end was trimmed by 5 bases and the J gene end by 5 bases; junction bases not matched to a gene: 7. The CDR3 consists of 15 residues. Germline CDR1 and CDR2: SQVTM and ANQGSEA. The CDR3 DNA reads TGCAGCGTTAGTGGGGGGACAGGGGGCGATCAGCCCCAGCATTTT. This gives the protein CSVSGGTGGDQPQHF.

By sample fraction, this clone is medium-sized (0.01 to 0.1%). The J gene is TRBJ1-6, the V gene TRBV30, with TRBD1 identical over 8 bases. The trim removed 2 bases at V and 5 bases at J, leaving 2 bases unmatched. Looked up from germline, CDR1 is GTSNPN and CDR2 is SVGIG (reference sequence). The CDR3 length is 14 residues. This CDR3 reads CAWSQGQDNSPLHF. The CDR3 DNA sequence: TGTGCCTGGAGTCAGGGACAGGATAATTCACCCCTCCACTTT.

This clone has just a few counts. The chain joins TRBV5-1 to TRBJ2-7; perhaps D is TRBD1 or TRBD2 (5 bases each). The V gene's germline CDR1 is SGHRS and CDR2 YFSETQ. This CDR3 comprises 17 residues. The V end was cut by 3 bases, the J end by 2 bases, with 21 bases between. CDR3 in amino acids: CASSSGPSSATTYEQYF. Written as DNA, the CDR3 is TGCGCCAGCAGCTCGGGACCCTCTAGTGCAACTACCTACGAGCAGTACTTC.

The CDR3 region is CASSSLTQGSNSPLHF. DNA for the CDR3: TGTGCCAGCAGTTCCCTAACCCAGGGTAGCAATTCACCCCTCCACTTT. V and J are TRBV6-5 and TRBJ1-6; a possible D gene is TRBD1 (5 bases). Germline CDR1 MNHEY, CDR2 SVGAGI. CDR3 length: 16 residues. V was cut by 4 bases and J by 7 bases, with 17 bases left in between.

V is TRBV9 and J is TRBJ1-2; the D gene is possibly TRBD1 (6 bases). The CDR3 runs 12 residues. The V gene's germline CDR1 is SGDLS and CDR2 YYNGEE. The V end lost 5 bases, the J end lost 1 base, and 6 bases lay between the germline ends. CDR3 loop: CASRQGNYGYTF. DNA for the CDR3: TGTGCCAGCAGACAGGGTAACTATGGCTACACCTTC.

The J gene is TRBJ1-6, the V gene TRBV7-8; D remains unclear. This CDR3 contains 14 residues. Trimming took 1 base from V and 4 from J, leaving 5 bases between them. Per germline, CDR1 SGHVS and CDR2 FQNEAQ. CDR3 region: CASSLDGYNSPLHF. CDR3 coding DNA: TGTGCCAGCAGCTTAGATGGGTATAATTCACCCCTCCACTTT.

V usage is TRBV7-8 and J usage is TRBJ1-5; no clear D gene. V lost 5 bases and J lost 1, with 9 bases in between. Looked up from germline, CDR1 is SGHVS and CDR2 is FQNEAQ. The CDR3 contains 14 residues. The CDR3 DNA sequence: TGTGCCAGCAGCCCGCTAGCCAGCAATCAGCCCCAGCATTTT. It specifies CASSPLASNQPQHF.

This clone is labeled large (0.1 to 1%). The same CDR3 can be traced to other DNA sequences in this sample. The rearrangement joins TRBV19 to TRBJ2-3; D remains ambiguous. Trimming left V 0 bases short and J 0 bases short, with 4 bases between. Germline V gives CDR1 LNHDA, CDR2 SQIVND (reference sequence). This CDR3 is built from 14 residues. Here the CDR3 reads CASSIDKSTDTQYF. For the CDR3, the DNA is TGTGCCAGTAGTATAGATAAAAGCACAGATACGCAGTATTTT.